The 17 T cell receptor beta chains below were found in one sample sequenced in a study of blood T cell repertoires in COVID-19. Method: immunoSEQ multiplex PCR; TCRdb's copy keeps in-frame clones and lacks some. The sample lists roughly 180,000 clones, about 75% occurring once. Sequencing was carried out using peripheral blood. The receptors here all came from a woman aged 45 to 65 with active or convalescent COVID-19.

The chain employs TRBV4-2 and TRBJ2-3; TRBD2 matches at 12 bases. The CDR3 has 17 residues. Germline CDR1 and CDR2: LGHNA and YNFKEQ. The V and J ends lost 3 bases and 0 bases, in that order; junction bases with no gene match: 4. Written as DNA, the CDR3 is TGTGCCAGCAGCCAGGCTAGCGGGGGGGCTAGCACAGATACGCAGTATTTT. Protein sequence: CASSQASGGASTDTQYF.

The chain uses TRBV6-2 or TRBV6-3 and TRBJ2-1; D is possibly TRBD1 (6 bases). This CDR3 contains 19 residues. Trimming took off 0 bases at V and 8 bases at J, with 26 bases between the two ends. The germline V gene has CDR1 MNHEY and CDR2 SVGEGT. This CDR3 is CASSYSSKVQGGTRYEQFF. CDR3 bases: TGTGCCAGCAGTTACTCGAGTAAGGTACAGGGCGGCACCCGGTATGAGCAGTTCTTC.

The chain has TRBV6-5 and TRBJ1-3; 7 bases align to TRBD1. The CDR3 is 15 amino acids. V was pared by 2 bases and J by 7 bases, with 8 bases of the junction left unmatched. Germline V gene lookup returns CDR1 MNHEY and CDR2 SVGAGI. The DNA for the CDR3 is TGTGCCAGCAGTTACGGGGAAGGGGGCAGGAACACCATATATTTT. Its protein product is CASSYGEGGRNTIYF.

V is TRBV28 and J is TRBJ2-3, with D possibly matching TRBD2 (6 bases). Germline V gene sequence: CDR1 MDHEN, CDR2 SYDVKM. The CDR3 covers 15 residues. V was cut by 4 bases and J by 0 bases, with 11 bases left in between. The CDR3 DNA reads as TGTGCCAGCAGTTCAGGAGGGCCTAGCACAGATACGCAGTATTTT. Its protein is CASSSGGPSTDTQYF.

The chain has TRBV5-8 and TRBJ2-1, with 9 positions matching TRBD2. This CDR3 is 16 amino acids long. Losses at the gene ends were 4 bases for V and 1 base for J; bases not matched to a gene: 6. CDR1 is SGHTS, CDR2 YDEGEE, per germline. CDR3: CASSRRLAASYNEQFF. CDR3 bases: TGTGCCAGCAGCAGAAGACTAGCGGCATCCTACAATGAGCAGTTCTTC.

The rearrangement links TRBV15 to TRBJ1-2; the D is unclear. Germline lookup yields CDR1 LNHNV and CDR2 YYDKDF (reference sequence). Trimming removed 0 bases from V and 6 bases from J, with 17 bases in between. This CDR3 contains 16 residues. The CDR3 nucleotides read TGTGCCACCAGCAGAGAGAAAACAGCACGTAAGGATGGCTACACCTTC. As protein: CATSREKTARKDGYTF.

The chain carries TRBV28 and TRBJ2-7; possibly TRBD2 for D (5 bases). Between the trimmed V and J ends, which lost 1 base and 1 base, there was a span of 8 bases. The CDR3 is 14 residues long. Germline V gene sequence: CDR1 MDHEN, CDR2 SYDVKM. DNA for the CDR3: TGTGCCAGCAGTTTATCCGGAGGTTCCTACGAGCAGTACTTC. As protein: CASSLSGGSYEQYF.

The CDR3 nucleotides read TGTGCCAGCAGCATCGGGACAGGGGGCGACTTAACGTATGGCTACACCTTC. Translated: CASSIGTGGDLTYGYTF. V usage is TRBV9 and J usage is TRBJ1-2, with TRBD1 identical over 12 bases. This CDR3 is 17 amino acids long. Trimming removed 4 bases from V and 5 bases from J; junction bases left unmatched: 12. Germline-derived CDR1 and CDR2 are SGDLS and YYNGEE. The full variable domain, its missing parts supplied by reference TRBV9 and TRBJ1-2, is DSGVTQTPKHLITATGQRVTLRCSPRSGDLSVYWYQQSLDQGLQFLIQYYNGEERAKGNILERFSAQQFPDLHSELNLSSLELGDSALYFCASSIGTGGDLTYGYTFGSGTRLTVV.

The CDR3 sequence is CASSVQGANGYTF. As DNA, the CDR3 is TGTGCCAGCAGTGTCCAGGGGGCGAATGGCTACACCTTC. This chain uses TRBV2 with TRBJ1-2, with 8 bases identical to TRBD1. CDR1 is SNHLY, CDR2 FYNNEI, per germline. V lost 4 bases, J lost 6 bases, and 4 bases stayed unmatched. This CDR3 comprises 13 residues.

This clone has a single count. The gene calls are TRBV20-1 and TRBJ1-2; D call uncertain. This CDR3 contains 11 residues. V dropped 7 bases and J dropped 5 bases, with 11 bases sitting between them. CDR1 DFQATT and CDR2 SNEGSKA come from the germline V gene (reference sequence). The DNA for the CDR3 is TGCAGTGTCTACCGGGAGTATGGCTACACCTTC. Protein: CSVYREYGYTF.

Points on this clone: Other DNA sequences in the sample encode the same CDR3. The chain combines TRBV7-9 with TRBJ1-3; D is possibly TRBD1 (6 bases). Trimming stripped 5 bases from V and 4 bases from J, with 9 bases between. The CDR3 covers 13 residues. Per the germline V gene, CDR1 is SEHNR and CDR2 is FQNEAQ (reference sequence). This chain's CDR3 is CASSLGQGNTIYF. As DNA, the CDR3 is TGTGCCAGCAGCCTCGGACAGGGAAACACCATATATTTT.

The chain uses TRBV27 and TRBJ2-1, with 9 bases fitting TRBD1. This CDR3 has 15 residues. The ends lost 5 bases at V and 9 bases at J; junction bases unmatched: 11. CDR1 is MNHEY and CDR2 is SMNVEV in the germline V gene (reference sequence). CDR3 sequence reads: CASSPTGTGNLEQFF. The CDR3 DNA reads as TGTGCCAGCAGTCCGACCGGGACAGGGAACCTTGAGCAGTTCTTC.

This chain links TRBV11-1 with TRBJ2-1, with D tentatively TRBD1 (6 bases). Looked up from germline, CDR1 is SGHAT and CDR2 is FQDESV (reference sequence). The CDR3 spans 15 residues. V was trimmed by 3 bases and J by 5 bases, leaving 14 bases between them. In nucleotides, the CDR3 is TGTGCCAGCAGCTTGTTTCAGGGGATAAACAATGAGCAGTTCTTC. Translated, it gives CASSLFQGINNEQFF.

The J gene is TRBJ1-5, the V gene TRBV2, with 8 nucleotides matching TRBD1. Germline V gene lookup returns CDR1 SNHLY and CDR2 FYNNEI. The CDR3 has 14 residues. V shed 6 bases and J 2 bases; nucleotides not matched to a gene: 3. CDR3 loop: CASRGTGGNQPQHF. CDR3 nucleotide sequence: TGTGCCAGCAGGGGGACAGGTGGCAATCAGCCCCAGCATTTT.

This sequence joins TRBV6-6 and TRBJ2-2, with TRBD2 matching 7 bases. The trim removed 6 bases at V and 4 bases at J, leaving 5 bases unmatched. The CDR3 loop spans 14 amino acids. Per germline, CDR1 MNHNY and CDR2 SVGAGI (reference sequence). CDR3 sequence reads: CASRAGEGTGELFF. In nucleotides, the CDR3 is TGTGCCAGCAGGGCCGGGGAGGGCACCGGGGAGCTGTTTTTT.

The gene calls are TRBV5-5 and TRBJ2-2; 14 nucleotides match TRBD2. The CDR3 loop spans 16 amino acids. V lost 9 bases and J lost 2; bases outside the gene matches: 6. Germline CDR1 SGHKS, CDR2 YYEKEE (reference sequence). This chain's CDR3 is CATMGLAGENTGELFF. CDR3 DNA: TGTGCCACCATGGGACTAGCGGGAGAAAACACCGGGGAGCTGTTTTTT.

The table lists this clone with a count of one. The CDR3 region is CAWIGTGGFEQYF. The CDR3 coding sequence is TGTGCCTGGATCGGGACAGGGGGTTTCGAGCAGTACTTC. This rearrangement joins TRBV30 to TRBJ2-7; 11 nucleotides match TRBD1. The germline V gene has CDR1 GTSNPN and CDR2 SVGIG (reference sequence). CDR3 length equals 13 residues. With V trimmed by 4 bases and J by 6 bases, 5 bases remained unmatched.